This T cell receptor beta chain was identified in a study of T cell responses to AZD1222 COVID-19 vaccine. There are 15 residues in the CDR3. The V gene's germline CDR1 is LGHDT and CDR2 YNNKEL (reference sequence). Trimming removed 4 bases from V and 4 bases from J, with 13 bases in between. The data were produced by immunoSEQ multiplex PCR, yet TCRdb's version contains in-frame clones alone and is incomplete. The profile shows about 67,000 clones, around four fifths of them singletons. The chain couples TRBV3-1 (or the pseudogene TRBV3-2) to TRBJ1-4, with unresolved D. Sequencing was performed on peripheral blood, taken 28 days after the second AZD1222 dose. The receptor's source is an adult who received the AZD1222 COVID-19 vaccine. The CDR3 is CASSRWESGNEKLFF. The CDR3 DNA follows: TGTGCCAGCAGCCGCTGGGAGTCGGGTAATGAAAAACTGTTTTTT.